A single sample is the source of the 22 T cell receptor beta chains below, sequenced in a study of T cells in Graves' hyperthyroidism and ophthalmopathy. From RNA transcripts, TCR beta CDR3 regions were amplified. The HTBI set primed first-round TCR CDR3 RT-PCR. TCRdb ran MiXCR on the multiplex PCR reads and lists one entry per CDR3 protein. The sample yields around 350,000 distinct CDR3 sequences, roughly 14% seen once. Sequences were obtained from blood. All receptors come from a woman aged 25 to 45 with Graves' ophthalmopathy.

V usage is TRBV5-1 and J usage is TRBJ1-4; D not resolved. The CDR3 has 15 amino acids. Germline CDR1 reads SGHRS; CDR2 reads YFSETQ. Trimming removed 4 bases at V and 4 bases at J, with 14 bases between. In DNA, the CDR3 is TGCGCCAGCAGCCTCGGACGGCTCTTTAATGAAAAACTGTTTTTT. This translates into CASSLGRLFNEKLFF.

This clonotype was recorded many times. V usage is TRBV27 and J usage is TRBJ1-4; D is uncertain. Germline values: CDR1 MNHEY, CDR2 SMNVEV (reference sequence). This CDR3 is 13 amino acids long. V shed 6 bases and J shed 3 bases, with 8 bases lying between them. CDR3 protein: CASRRAANEKLFF. The DNA for the CDR3 is TGTGCCAGCAGGAGGGCAGCTAATGAAAAACTGTTTTTT.

This clonotype appeared a few times. The genes are TRBV6-5 and TRBJ1-4, with D perhaps TRBD1 (6 bases). Germline loops: CDR1 MNHEY, CDR2 SVGAGI. The CDR3 is 14 amino acids. Trimming took off 2 bases at V and 8 bases at J, with 12 bases between the two ends. CDR3 sequence: CASSYGGGYEKLFF. For the CDR3, the DNA is TGTGCCAGCAGTTACGGGGGCGGGTACGAAAAACTGTTTTTT.

V usage is TRBV6-1 and J usage is TRBJ2-5; 8 nucleotides match TRBD2. Germline CDR1 MNHNS, CDR2 SASEGT. The CDR3 has 17 amino acids. The junction had 14 bases not matched to a gene; V was cut back by 1 base and J by 7 bases. CDR3 nucleotide sequence: TGTGCCAGCAGTGAAGTGCGGGGGGCCGTTCAGGCACGGACCCAGTACTTC. Protein sequence: CASSEVRGAVQARTQYF.

There are many counts of this clonotype. V is TRBV28 and J is TRBJ1-5; no reliable D call. The CDR3 is 11 residues long. Germline CDR1 reads MDHEN; CDR2 reads SYDVKM. The germline V and J ends were trimmed by 2 bases and 8 bases, with 4 bases remaining between them. The CDR3 here is CASSLGEPQHF. DNA of the CDR3: TGTGCCAGCAGTTTAGGGGAGCCCCAGCATTTT. Filled out from reference TRBV28 and TRBJ1-5, the complete variable domain reads DVKVTQSSRYLVKRTGEKVFLECVQDMDHENMFWYRQDPGLGLRLIYFSYDVKMKEKGDIPEGYSVSREKKERFSLILESASTNQTSMYLCASSLGEPQHFGDGTRLSIL.

The chain employs TRBV9 and TRBJ2-5; maybe TRBD1 (6 bases). Germline V gives CDR1 SGDLS, CDR2 YYNGEE. Trimming stripped 0 bases from V and 7 bases from J, with 16 bases between. The CDR3 sequence is 15 residues long. Here the CDR3 reads CASSVGAGDAGTQYF. The CDR3 DNA reads TGTGCCAGCAGCGTAGGGGCAGGGGATGCCGGGACCCAGTACTTC.

This clonotype was recorded at least ten times. The rearrangement links TRBV2 to TRBJ1-6, with TRBD1 matching 7 bases. CDR3 length: 16 amino acids. The germline V gene encodes CDR1 SNHLY and CDR2 FYNNEI. After removal of 6 bases from V and 1 base from J, the junction contained 6 bases not matched to a gene. The CDR3 spells CASSRSGQSYNSPLHF. The DNA of the CDR3 is TGTGCCAGCAGCCGGTCGGGACAGTCCTATAATTCACCCCTCCACTTT.

This clonotype was found many times. This CDR3 reads CASSQRAGETQYF. The CDR3 DNA sequence: TGTGCCAGCAGCCAAAGGGCGGGAGAGACCCAGTACTTC. This chain uses TRBV3-1 with TRBJ2-5; possible D gene TRBD2, 5 bases. Germline CDR1 is LGHDT and CDR2 is YNNKEL (reference sequence). Between the trimmed V and J ends, which lost 2 bases and 4 bases, there was a span of 8 bases. The CDR3 covers 13 residues.

This clonotype showed up just a few times. The gene calls are TRBV4-2 and TRBJ2-2; unclear D gene. V shed 4 bases and J shed 11 bases, with 14 bases lying between them. CDR3 length equals 13 residues. CDR1 is LGHNA, CDR2 YNFKEQ, per germline. CDR3 in amino acids: CASSLLSQIELFF. CDR3 DNA sequence: TGTGCCAGCAGCCTACTCTCCCAGATAGAGCTGTTTTTT.

This clonotype has at least ten counts. V usage is TRBV6-5 and J usage is TRBJ2-3; a weak D match, TRBD1 (6 bases). The CDR3 spans 15 residues. The germline CDR1 and CDR2 sequences are MNHEY and SVGAGI. V was cut by 2 bases and J by 1 base, with 10 bases left in between. CDR3 in amino acids: CASSYGGQRTDTQYF. The CDR3 coding sequence is TGTGCCAGCAGTTACGGCGGACAGCGCACAGATACGCAGTATTTT.

Details on this clonotype: This may stem from a read error, because a much larger clone lies one nucleotide away. Because the CDR3 is missing its conserved closing phenylalanine or tryptophan, this is likely a read error. The chain has TRBV20-1 and TRBJ1-5; 7 nucleotides agree with TRBD1. V was clipped by 6 bases and J by 5 bases; unmatched bases: 13. Per germline, CDR1 DFQATT and CDR2 SNEGSKA (reference sequence). This CDR3 is 15 amino acids long. The CDR3 nucleotides read TGCAGTGCCTCAGATGCTCAGGGGGGATATCAGCCCCAGCATTCT. Residues: CSASDAQGGYQPQHS.

Ten or more counts support this clonotype. This rearrangement joins TRBV27 to TRBJ2-7; D remains unclear. The CDR3 loop spans 13 amino acids. Germline-derived CDR1 and CDR2 are MNHEY and SMNVEV (reference sequence). The V end lost 2 bases, the J end lost 5 bases, and 10 bases lay between the germline ends. The CDR3 bases are TGTGCCAGCAGTTTACTGAAAGGCGACGAGCAGTACTTC. Its translation: CASSLLKGDEQYF.

This clonotype occurred many times. The rearrangement joins TRBV6-1 to TRBJ1-2; 9 bases are a match to TRBD1. J lost 4 bases, V lost 4 bases, and 10 bases had no gene match. Germline V CDR1 and CDR2: MNHNS, SASEGT. This CDR3 is built from 16 residues. CDR3 sequence: CASSVSPGQGSYGYTF. CDR3 in DNA: TGTGCCAGCAGTGTTTCCCCGGGACAGGGAAGCTATGGCTACACCTTC.

Ten or more counts support this clonotype. The chain combines TRBV29-1 with TRBJ2-3; the D is unclear. The CDR3 is 16 amino acids. Germline assignment: CDR1 SQVTM and CDR2 ANQGSEA. Between the trimmed V and J ends, which lost 0 bases and 1 base, there was a span of 14 bases. CDR3 nucleotides: TGCAGCGTTGAAGATGGACCCCGCCGAGGCACAGATACGCAGTATTTT. Its protein is CSVEDGPRRGTDTQYF.

This clonotype was counted a few times. The V gene is TRBV12-3 or TRBV12-4, the J gene TRBJ2-7, with D maybe TRBD1 (5 bases). Trimming removed 0 bases from V and 6 bases from J, with 21 bases in between. The CDR3 spans 17 residues. The CDR3 DNA reads TGTGCCAGCAGTTTAGCGCTATCTCGGTCTCTAGGGGCCGAGCAGTACTTC. Translation: CASSLALSRSLGAEQYF.

This clonotype was found many times. The chain employs TRBV27 and TRBJ2-7; TRBD1 matches at 7 bases. The CDR3 has 14 amino acids. Germline V CDR1 and CDR2: MNHEY, SMNVEV (reference sequence). V trimming: 6 bases; J trimming: 2 bases; junction bases outside the gene matches: 7. Here the CDR3 reads CASRIQGIAYEQYF. As DNA, the CDR3 is TGTGCCAGCAGAATACAGGGGATCGCCTACGAGCAGTACTTC.

This clonotype has only a few counts. This chain connects TRBV5-6 to TRBJ2-7; D might be TRBD2 (7 bases). Trimming stripped 4 bases from V and 5 bases from J, with 19 bases between. This CDR3 region has 15 residues. CDR1 is SGHDT, CDR2 YYEEEE, per germline. CDR3 sequence reads: CASSHFRGGYNEQYF. The CDR3 DNA sequence: TGTGCCAGCAGCCACTTCCGCGGGGGCTATAACGAGCAGTACTTC.

This clonotype was seen only a few times. This chain uses TRBV5-8 with TRBJ2-1; 10 bases agree with TRBD2. This CDR3 has 16 residues. J lost 4 bases, V lost 1 base, and 5 bases had no gene match. In germline, CDR1 is SGHTS, CDR2 YDEGEE. This CDR3 reads CASSLPAGGQYNEQFF. The CDR3 bases are TGTGCCAGCAGCTTGCCAGCGGGGGGGCAGTACAATGAGCAGTTCTTC. The full variable domain, completed using reference TRBV5-8 and TRBJ2-1, is EAGVTQSPTHLIKTRGQQATLRCSPISGHTSVYWYQQALGLGLQFLLWYDEGEERNRGNFPPRFSGRQFPNYSSELNVNALELEDSALYLCASSLPAGGQYNEQFFGPGTRLTVL.

In its sample, this clonotype was seen many times. The chain has TRBV6-1 and TRBJ1-1, with D uncertain. Germline-derived CDR1 and CDR2 are MNHNS and SASEGT. V lost 7 bases and J 4 bases, leaving 13 bases between the germline ends. This CDR3 spans 13 amino acids. The CDR3 loop is CASTPLDATEAFF. Written as DNA, the CDR3 is TGTGCCAGCACCCCCCTTGACGCCACTGAAGCTTTCTTT.

This clonotype was counted only a few times. The J gene is TRBJ1-4, the V gene TRBV5-6, with D tentatively TRBD1 (6 bases). The V end was cut by 0 bases, the J end by 8 bases, with 11 bases between. Germline CDR1 SGHDT, CDR2 YYEEEE. The CDR3 totals 14 residues. Here the CDR3 DNA reads TGTGCCAGCAGCTTGGACGGAGGGGGGGAAAAACTGTTTTTT. Protein: CASSLDGGGEKLFF.

This clonotype has a count of ten or more. The rearrangement uses TRBV2 and TRBJ1-1; 10 nucleotides line up with TRBD1. CDR1 and CDR2 from the germline V gene are SNHLY and FYNNEI. The CDR3 contains 15 residues. With V trimmed by 11 bases and J by 1 base, 10 bases remained unmatched. The CDR3 spells CAGRDRGYGNTEAFF. DNA for the CDR3: TGTGCCGGTCGGGACAGGGGATACGGGAACACTGAAGCTTTCTTT.

V gene TRBV9 combines with J gene TRBJ2-7; 9 positions agree with TRBD2. Germline V lookup: CDR1 SGDLS, CDR2 YYNGEE. The CDR3 runs to 16 residues. J was trimmed by 0 bases and V by 0 bases; bases with no gene match: 4. As DNA, the CDR3 is TGTGCCAGCAGCGTAGGACTAGCGGAGAGCTCCTACGAGCAGTACTTC. Translation gives CASSVGLAESSYEQYF.